This T cell receptor beta chain originates from a study of blood T cell repertoires in COVID-19. J gave up 7 bases and V 2 bases, and 7 bases lay outside the gene matches. Germline CDR1 reads SGHRS; CDR2 reads YFSETQ. The CDR3 has 16 amino acids. Profiling relied on immunoSEQ multiplex PCR, and the TCRdb table lists in-frame clones only, not all of them. The sample carries under 200,000 clones, approximately 88% recorded once. This TCR was sampled from a woman aged 55 to 70 who had recovered from COVID-19. The sequenced sample was PBMCs or T cells enriched from blood (not recorded which). The J gene is TRBJ2-1, the V gene TRBV5-1; TRBD2 agrees at 12 bases. The DNA of the CDR3 is TGCGCCAGCAGCTTAAGACTAGCGGGAGAATATAATGAGCAGTTCTTC. Protein sequence: CASSLRLAGEYNEQFF.